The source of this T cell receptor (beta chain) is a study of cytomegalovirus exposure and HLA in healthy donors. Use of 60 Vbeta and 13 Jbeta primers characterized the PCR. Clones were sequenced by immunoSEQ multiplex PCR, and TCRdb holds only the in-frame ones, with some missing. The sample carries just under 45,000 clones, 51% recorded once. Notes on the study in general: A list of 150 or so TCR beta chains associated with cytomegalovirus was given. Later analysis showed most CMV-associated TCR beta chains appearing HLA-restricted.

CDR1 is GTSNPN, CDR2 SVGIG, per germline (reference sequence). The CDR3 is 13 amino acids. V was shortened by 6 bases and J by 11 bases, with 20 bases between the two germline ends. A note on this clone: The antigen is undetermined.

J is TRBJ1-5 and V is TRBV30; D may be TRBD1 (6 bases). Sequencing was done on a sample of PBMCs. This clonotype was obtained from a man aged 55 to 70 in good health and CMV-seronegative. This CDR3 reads CACAGQHEGAQHF. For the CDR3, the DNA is TGTGCCTGCGCCGGACAGCATGAAGGAGCCCAGCATTTT.